This T cell receptor (beta chain) was documented in a study of early T cells in non-severe SARS-CoV-2 infection. CDR3 size: 14 residues. CDR1 SQVTM and CDR2 ANQGSEA come from the germline V gene. V shed 2 bases, J shed 2 bases, and the junction held 3 bases outside the gene matches. One entry per CDR3 protein, called by TCRdb with MiXCR from the 5' RACE reads. Counted here are approximately 65,000 distinct CDR3 sequences, 10% to 15% occurring once; the ten biggest clones make up more than 1.5%. The sample was whole blood. The TCR comes from an adult who was a healthcare worker with PCR-confirmed SARS-CoV-2 infection or an uninfected control (not recorded which). J is TRBJ2-7 and V is TRBV29-1, with 10 nucleotides matching TRBD2. The CDR3 sequence is CSVETAGGTYEQYF. Here the CDR3 DNA reads TGCAGCGTTGAAACAGCGGGGGGGACCTACGAGCAGTACTTC.